The 27 T cell receptor beta chains reported below all come from one sample, sequenced in a study of cytomegalovirus exposure and HLA in healthy donors. Use of 60 Vbeta and 13 Jbeta primers characterized the PCR. Assay used: immunoSEQ multiplex PCR; TCRdb lists only in-frame clones, some missing. Of roughly 110,000 clones in the sample, 67% are singletons; the top ten hold roughly 8.3%. Sequenced: PBMCs. The receptors shown here come from a man younger than 35 in good health and CMV-seropositive.

This rearrangement joins TRBV4-1 to TRBJ1-1; D is possibly TRBD1 (6 bases). Deletions cut 0 bases from V and 4 bases from J, with 18 bases between. This CDR3 is 17 amino acids long. Per germline, CDR1 MGHRA and CDR2 YSYEKL. CDR3 bases: TGCGCCAGCAGCCAAGAACCGACCTATCAGGGGTTCACTGAAGCTTTCTTT. This sequence encodes CASSQEPTYQGFTEAFF.

This clone was observed a few times. J is TRBJ1-2 and V is TRBV28; 7 positions agree with TRBD1. Germline V gene sequence: CDR1 MDHEN, CDR2 SYDVKM. The CDR3 sequence is 19 residues long. J lost 4 bases, V lost 5 bases, and 22 bases had no gene match. CDR3 residues: CASSTLPGRQGTLSYGYTF. The CDR3 region has the DNA TGTGCCAGCAGTACACTACCGGGTAGACAGGGAACCCTGTCCTATGGCTACACCTTC.

V is TRBV28 and J is TRBJ1-2; D is ambiguous. Trimming cost V 3 bases and J 3 bases, with 5 bases left between them. CDR3 length: 12 residues. Germline-derived CDR1 and CDR2 are MDHEN and SYDVKM. CDR3 bases: TGTGCCAGCAGTTTCCGGGACTATGGCTACACCTTC. Translation: CASSFRDYGYTF.

This sequence joins TRBV27 and TRBJ1-4, with TRBD1 matching over 7 bases. The CDR3 runs to 14 residues. Germline V gives CDR1 MNHEY, CDR2 SMNVEV (reference sequence). V lost 6 bases and J lost 7; bases outside the gene matches: 8. The CDR3 loop is CASSTDRAGEKLFF. The CDR3 DNA follows: TGTGCCAGCAGCACAGACAGGGCCGGTGAAAAACTGTTTTTT.

The chain links TRBV28 to TRBJ1-6; 9 nucleotides agree with TRBD1. This CDR3 region has 15 residues. Germline V gene data show CDR1 as MDHEN and CDR2 as SYDVKM. After removal of 6 bases from V and 4 bases from J, the junction contained 4 bases not matched to a gene. CDR3 DNA: TGTGCCAGCAGAAAACAGGGGGCTTATAATTCACCCCTCCACTTT. This gives the protein CASRKQGAYNSPLHF.

The J gene is TRBJ1-5, the V gene TRBV5-6; D is uncertain. CDR1 is SGHDT and CDR2 is YYEEEE in the germline V gene. Trimming removed 0 bases from V and 6 bases from J, with 7 bases in between. The CDR3 is 13 amino acids. The CDR3 is CASSLGSVQPQHF. CDR3 in DNA: TGTGCCAGCAGCTTGGGCAGCGTTCAGCCCCAGCATTTT.

The chain recombines TRBV30 with TRBJ2-2, with D perhaps matching TRBD1 (5 bases). The CDR3 is made up of 14 amino acids. The V gene's germline CDR1 is GTSNPN and CDR2 SVGIG (reference sequence). V gave up 3 bases and J gave up 5 bases, with 13 bases separating them. The CDR3 spells CAWRGQGKTGELFF. The CDR3 nucleotides read TGTGCCTGGAGGGGCCAGGGTAAGACCGGGGAGCTGTTTTTT.

The chain combines TRBV7-9 with TRBJ2-2; 10 nucleotides align to TRBD2. Trimming at V came to 6 bases and at J to 2 bases, leaving 6 bases not matched to a gene. Germline V gene data show CDR1 as SEHNR and CDR2 as FQNEAQ (reference sequence). The CDR3 is 16 amino acids. CDR3 coding DNA: TGTGCCAGCAGTCCCACTAGCGGGGTAAACACCGGGGAGCTGTTTTTT. Translated, it gives CASSPTSGVNTGELFF.

V and J are TRBV10-1 and TRBJ1-5; D not certain. The germline V gene has CDR1 WNHNN and CDR2 SYGVQD (reference sequence). Trimming took off 4 bases at V and 7 bases at J, with 11 bases between the two ends. The CDR3 length is 13 residues. The CDR3 sequence is CASSVRVGQPQHF. Here the CDR3 DNA reads TGCGCCAGCAGTGTTCGGGTAGGCCAGCCCCAGCATTTT.

This clone was observed a few times. This chain joins TRBV6-5 and TRBJ1-1, with D possibly TRBD1 on 6 matching bases. The CDR3 spans 14 residues. Germline V gene lookup returns CDR1 MNHEY and CDR2 SVGAGI. V was cut by 7 bases and J by 1 base, with 13 bases left in between. Here the CDR3 reads CASIGGLRNTEAFF. The DNA of the CDR3 is TGTGCCAGCATCGGGGGGCTAAGGAACACTGAAGCTTTCTTT.

The rearrangement joins TRBV19 to TRBJ2-7; 7 nucleotides match TRBD2. There are 17 residues in the CDR3. After removal of 0 bases from V and 5 bases from J, the junction contained 13 bases not matched to a gene. Germline V gives CDR1 LNHDA, CDR2 SQIVND (reference sequence). The CDR3 DNA sequence: TGTGCCAGTAGTATAGACCTCCCGAGGGGAGGGGTCAACGAGCAGTACTTC. It codes for CASSIDLPRGGVNEQYF.

V is TRBV27 and J is TRBJ2-7; 9 nucleotides agree with TRBD1. The germline V gene has CDR1 MNHEY and CDR2 SMNVEV (reference sequence). V was pared by 3 bases and J by 3 bases, with 12 bases of the junction left unmatched. This CDR3 is built from 17 residues. CDR3 bases: TGTGCCAGCAGTTTCAGGAGCATAGGACAGGGGTACTACGAGCAGTACTTC. Translating gives CASSFRSIGQGYYEQYF.

The chain has TRBV13 and TRBJ1-6; D possibly corresponds to TRBD1 (5 bases). CDR3 size: 15 residues. Looked up from germline, CDR1 is PRHDT and CDR2 is FYEKMQ (reference sequence). The V and J ends lost 6 bases and 2 bases respectively, with 11 bases between them. The CDR3 nucleotides read TGTGCCAGCAGTCACTCACAGGCCTATAATTCACCCCTCCACTTT. It yields the protein CASSHSQAYNSPLHF.

Comments on this clone: Sequence at one end of the junction differs from germline and may be a read error. This chain joins TRBV4-2 and TRBJ1-4; D may be TRBD1 (6 bases). Germline loops: CDR1 LGHNA, CDR2 YNFKEQ. There are 18 residues in the CDR3. CDR3 residues: CASSQVDHRALVGEKLVF. CDR3 DNA: TGTGCCAGCAGCCAAGTCGATCACAGGGCCCTGGTTGGTGAAAAACTGGTTTTT.

The rearrangement joins TRBV11-3 to TRBJ2-2; tentative D call: TRBD2 (5 bases). Trimming pared 7 bases from V and 0 bases from J, leaving 9 bases between. CDR1 is SGHNT, CDR2 YENEEA, per germline. The CDR3 runs 14 residues. CDR3 coding DNA: TGTGCCAGCACCCCCGGGACGAACACCGGGGAGCTGTTTTTT. Translation gives CASTPGTNTGELFF. Using reference TRBV11-3 and TRBJ2-2 for the parts outside the CDR3, the full variable domain is EAGVVQSPRYKIIEKKQPVAFWCNPISGHNTLYWYLQNLGQGPELLIRYENEEAVDDSQLPKDRFSAERLKGVDSTLKIQPAELGDSAVYLCASTPGTNTGELFFGEGSRLTVL.

This clone was seen many times. The V and J genes are TRBV5-5 and TRBJ2-1; D uncertain. Per the germline V gene, CDR1 is SGHKS and CDR2 is YYEKEE (reference sequence). There are 15 residues in the CDR3. V dropped 7 bases and J dropped 4 bases, with 18 bases sitting between them. CDR3 sequence: CASDLELSLYNEQFF. In DNA, the CDR3 is TGTGCCAGCGATCTCGAACTCTCCTTATACAATGAGCAGTTCTTC.

This chain links TRBV28 with TRBJ1-1; the match to TRBD1 covers 7 bases. The junction had 10 bases not matched to a gene; V was cut back by 7 bases and J by 5 bases. This CDR3 contains 14 residues. Per the germline V gene, CDR1 is MDHEN and CDR2 is SYDVKM. As DNA, the CDR3 is TGTGCCAGCACCCTGGGGCCGGGACAGACTGAAGCTTTCTTT. Its translation: CASTLGPGQTEAFF.

This chain uses TRBV2 with TRBJ1-5, with a possible D match to TRBD1 (6 bases). Germline V gives CDR1 SNHLY, CDR2 FYNNEI. The CDR3 contains 13 residues. Trimming cost V 11 bases and J 4 bases, with 15 bases left between them. Here the CDR3 DNA reads TGTGCCGGCGGGCAACAGGGTAATCAGCCCCAGCATTTT. Amino acid sequence: CAGGQQGNQPQHF.

V gene TRBV28 combines with J gene TRBJ2-4, with 7 bases lining up with TRBD2. Per the germline V gene, CDR1 is MDHEN and CDR2 is SYDVKM. The length of the CDR3 is 16 residues. V shed 3 bases and J 3 bases; nucleotides not matched to a gene: 8. CDR3 sequence (DNA): TGTGCCAGCAGTTTCGGGGGGTGGGTTGGCAAAAACATTCAGTACTTC. It is translated as CASSFGGWVGKNIQYF.

The rearrangement uses TRBV5-1 and TRBJ2-7, with 14 bases fitting TRBD2. CDR3 length: 16 amino acids. V shed 7 bases and J 3 bases; nucleotides not matched to a gene: 9. From germline, CDR1 is SGHRS and CDR2 YFSETQ. The CDR3 sequence: CASSRGTSGGYYEQYF. The CDR3 nucleotides are TGCGCCAGCTCAAGGGGGACTAGCGGGGGTTACTACGAGCAGTACTTC.

This clone was counted only a few times. This sequence joins TRBV5-1 and TRBJ2-7; 9 nucleotides align to TRBD1. The CDR3 runs to 16 residues. Germline V gene lookup returns CDR1 SGHRS and CDR2 YFSETQ. With V trimmed by 0 bases and J by 4 bases, 8 bases remained unmatched. The CDR3 loop reads CASSLGSTGGRYEQYF. CDR3 coding DNA: TGCGCCAGCAGCTTGGGGTCGACAGGGGGTAGGTACGAGCAGTACTTC.

The gene calls are TRBV2 and TRBJ1-2; D may be TRBD1 (6 bases). This CDR3 spans 13 amino acids. Trimming left V 3 bases short and J 5 bases short, with 10 bases between. The germline gives CDR1 SNHLY, CDR2 FYNNEI. CDR3 DNA: TGTGCCAGCAGTGATACAGGGTGGTATGGCTACACCTTC. Protein sequence: CASSDTGWYGYTF.

The chain employs TRBV28 and TRBJ2-7; 8 bases are shared with TRBD1. The CDR3 loop spans 15 amino acids. CDR1 and CDR2 from the germline V gene are MDHEN and SYDVKM. Trimming cost V 6 bases and J 2 bases; bases outside gene matches: 9. The CDR3 reads CASSLTPQGAYEQYF. The CDR3 nucleotides are TGTGCCAGCAGCCTAACACCACAGGGGGCCTACGAGCAGTACTTC. Full variable domain (rest looked up from reference TRBV28 and TRBJ2-7): DVKVTQSSRYLVKRTGEKVFLECVQDMDHENMFWYRQDPGLGLRLIYFSYDVKMKEKGDIPEGYSVSREKKERFSLILESASTNQTSMYLCASSLTPQGAYEQYFGPGTRLTVT.

J is TRBJ1-3 and V is TRBV25-1; D gene unclear. The CDR3 extends over 16 amino acids. V lost 2 bases and J lost 0, with 11 bases in between. The germline V gene encodes CDR1 MGHDK and CDR2 SYGVNS. CDR3 coding DNA: TGTGCCAGCAGTGAAATTTCGAGGAGCTCTGGAAACACCATATATTTT. It translates to CASSEISRSSGNTIYF.

The rearrangement joins TRBV5-1 to TRBJ1-2, with TRBD1 matching 7 bases. The CDR3 has 15 amino acids. V was clipped by 4 bases and J by 4 bases; unmatched bases: 10. In germline, CDR1 is SGHRS, CDR2 YFSETQ. The CDR3, as DNA: TGCGCCAGCAGCCAGGGACAGATGGTAGGCTATGGCTACACCTTC. It codes for CASSQGQMVGYGYTF.

The gene calls are TRBV2 and TRBJ1-6, with 9 nucleotides matching TRBD1. The CDR3 runs 14 residues. Germline V gene sequence: CDR1 SNHLY, CDR2 FYNNEI. V shed 7 bases, J shed 7 bases, and the junction held 5 bases outside the gene matches. In DNA, the CDR3 is TGTGCCAGCACCCTGACAGGGGGGAATTCACCCCTCCACTTT. This encodes CASTLTGGNSPLHF.

The CDR3 is CASSDSRGDQPQHF. In DNA form, the CDR3 reads TGTGCCAGCAGTGACAGCAGGGGAGATCAGCCCCAGCATTTT. The chain employs TRBV2 and TRBJ1-5; the D gene is possibly TRBD1 (6 bases). Trimming removed 3 bases at V and 5 bases at J, with 11 bases between. Germline lookup yields CDR1 SNHLY and CDR2 FYNNEI. The CDR3 totals 14 residues.